Below, 2 T cell receptor beta chains from the same sample are listed, as sequenced in a study of Ad26.COV2.S vaccination and SARS-CoV-2 variants (dated by TCRdb to the early 2020s). Taken with the paper, the label for treatment or condition translates to: roughly 20 received Ad26.COV2.S at low or high dose, single or two shots; a few received placebo; per-sample allocation not given. For vaccine and placebo recipients, repertoires were sequenced using samples collected on day 63 after the first injection. The library was generated by the immunoSEQ multiplex PCR assay. What TCRdb holds here is the immuneACCESS table cut down to in-frame rearrangements. Part of the clones is not present; checked against another copy, under half of the missing clones reflect an unresolved V gene, and the others are unexplained. The sample table lists around 300,000 clones, about 88% of them with a count of one. The ten most abundant clones make up around 6.6% of the sample.

Sample: peripheral blood, taken in a trial of Ad26.COV2.S vaccine versus placebo. The receptor source for this set is a person between 18 and 59 years old who received the Ad26.COV2.S COVID-19 vaccine or a placebo.

The genes are TRBV7-6 and TRBJ2-7; TRBD1 matches 7 bases. Germline CDR1 is SGHVS and CDR2 is FNYEAQ. With V trimmed by 5 bases and J by 4 bases, 2 bases remained unmatched. The CDR3 is 12 amino acids. CDR3 nucleotide sequence: TGTGCCAGCAGCCAGGGACAGTACGAGCAGTACTTC. Translating gives CASSQGQYEQYF.

The gene calls are TRBV30 and TRBJ1-2; D is uncertain. Germline CDR1 reads GTSNPN; CDR2 reads SVGIG (reference sequence). The CDR3 covers 12 residues. Trimming shortened V by 3 bases and J by 0 bases, and 5 bases separated the two germline ends. This CDR3 reads CAWSKANYGYTF. CDR3 in DNA: TGTGCCTGGAGCAAGGCTAACTATGGCTACACCTTC. Combining the CDR3 with reference TRBV30 and TRBJ1-2 gives the whole variable domain SQTIHQWPATLVQPVGSPLSLECTVEGTSNPNLYWYRQAAGRGLQLLFYSVGIGQISSEVPQNLSASRPQDRQFILSSKKLLLSDSGFYLCAWSKANYGYTFGSGTRLTVV.